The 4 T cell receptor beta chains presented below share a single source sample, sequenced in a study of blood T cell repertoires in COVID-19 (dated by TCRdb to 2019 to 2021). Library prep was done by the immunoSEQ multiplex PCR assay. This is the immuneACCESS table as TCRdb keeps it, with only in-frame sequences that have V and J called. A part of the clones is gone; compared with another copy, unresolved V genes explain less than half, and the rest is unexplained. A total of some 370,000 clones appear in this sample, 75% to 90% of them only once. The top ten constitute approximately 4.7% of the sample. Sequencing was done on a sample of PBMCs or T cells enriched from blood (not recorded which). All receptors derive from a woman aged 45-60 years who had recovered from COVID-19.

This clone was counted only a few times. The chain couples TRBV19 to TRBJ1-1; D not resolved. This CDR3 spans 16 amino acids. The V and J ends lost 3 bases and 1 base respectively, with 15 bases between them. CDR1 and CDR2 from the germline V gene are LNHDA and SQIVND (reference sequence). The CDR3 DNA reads TGTGCCAGTAGTATGTGGGGAGTCATAGGGAACACTGAAGCTTTCTTT. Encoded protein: CASSMWGVIGNTEAFF. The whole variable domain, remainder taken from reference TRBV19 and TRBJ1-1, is DGGITQSPKYLFRKEGQNVTLSCEQNLNHDAMYWYRQDPGQGLRLIYYSQIVNDFQKGDIAEGYSVSREKKESFPLTVTSAQKNPTAFYLCASSMWGVIGNTEAFFGQGTRLTVV.

The CDR3 reads CASSTYQGETQYF. CDR3 nucleotide sequence: TGTGCCAGCAGTACTTACCAGGGAGAGACCCAGTACTTC. V usage is TRBV2 and J usage is TRBJ2-5; maybe TRBD1 (5 bases). V lost 5 bases to trimming and J lost 4 bases, with 11 bases between them. CDR3 length equals 13 residues. Germline values: CDR1 SNHLY, CDR2 FYNNEI. Combining the CDR3 with reference TRBV2 and TRBJ2-5 gives the whole variable domain EPEVTQTPSHQVTQMGQEVILRCVPISNHLYFYWYRQILGQKVEFLVSFYNNEISEKSEIFDDQFSVERPDGSNFTLKIRSTKLEDSAMYFCASSTYQGETQYFGPGTRLLVL.

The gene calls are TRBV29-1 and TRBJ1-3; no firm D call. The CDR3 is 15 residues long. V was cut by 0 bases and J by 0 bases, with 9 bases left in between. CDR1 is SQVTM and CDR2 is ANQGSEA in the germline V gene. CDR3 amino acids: CSVEDLRGSGNTIYF. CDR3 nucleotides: TGCAGCGTTGAAGATCTTCGGGGCTCTGGAAACACCATATATTTT. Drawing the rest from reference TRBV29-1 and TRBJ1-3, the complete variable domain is SAVISQKPSRDICQRGTSLTIQCQVDSQVTMMFWYRQQPGQSLTLIATANQGSEATYESGFVIDKFPISRPNLTFSTLTVSNMSPEDSSIYLCSVEDLRGSGNTIYFGEGSWLTVV.

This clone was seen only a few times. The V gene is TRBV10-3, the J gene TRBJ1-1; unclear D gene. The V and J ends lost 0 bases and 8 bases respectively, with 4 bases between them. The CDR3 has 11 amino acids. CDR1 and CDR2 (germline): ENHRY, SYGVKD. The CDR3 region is CAISESFEAFF. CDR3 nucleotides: TGTGCCATCAGTGAGTCCTTCGAAGCTTTCTTT.